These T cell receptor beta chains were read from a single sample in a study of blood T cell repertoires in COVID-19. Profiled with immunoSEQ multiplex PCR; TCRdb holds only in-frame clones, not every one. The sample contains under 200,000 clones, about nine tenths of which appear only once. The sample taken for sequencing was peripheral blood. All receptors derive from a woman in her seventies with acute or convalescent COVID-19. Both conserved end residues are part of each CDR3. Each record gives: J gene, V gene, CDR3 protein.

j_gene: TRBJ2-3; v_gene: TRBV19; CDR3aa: CASSMGLAPLDTQYF
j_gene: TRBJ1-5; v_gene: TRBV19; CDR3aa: CASSISRVGSNQPQHF
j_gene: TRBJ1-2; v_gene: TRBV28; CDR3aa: CASSETGQGARGYTF
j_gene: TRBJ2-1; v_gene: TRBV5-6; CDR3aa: CASSDDRVGRLSYNEQFF
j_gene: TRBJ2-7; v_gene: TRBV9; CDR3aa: CASSVGGLAGDEQYF
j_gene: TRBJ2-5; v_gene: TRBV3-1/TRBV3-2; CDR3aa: CASSQVVETQYF
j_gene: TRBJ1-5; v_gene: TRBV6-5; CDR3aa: CASSYSSQGMGQPQHF
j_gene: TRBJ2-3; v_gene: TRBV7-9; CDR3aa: CASSLNSGTQYF
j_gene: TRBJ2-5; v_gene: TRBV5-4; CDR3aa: CASSLGGSGGGETQYF
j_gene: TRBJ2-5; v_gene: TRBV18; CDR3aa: CASSRQEETQYF
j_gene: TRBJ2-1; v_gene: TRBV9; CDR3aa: CASSVESRMGLASEQFF
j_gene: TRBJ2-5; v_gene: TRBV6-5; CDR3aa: CASSYASGGAETQYF
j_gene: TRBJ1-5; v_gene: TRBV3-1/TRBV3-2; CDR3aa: CASSQSAGVDQPQHF
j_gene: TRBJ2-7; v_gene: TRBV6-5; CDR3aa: CASSSVTSGTYEQYF
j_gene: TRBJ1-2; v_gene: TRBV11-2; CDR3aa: CASSLEGPLSYTF
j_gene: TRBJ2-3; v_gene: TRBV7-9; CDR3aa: CASSLGAGGNTDTQYF
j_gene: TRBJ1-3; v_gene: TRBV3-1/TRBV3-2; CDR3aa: CASSPRPIQGQRNTIYF
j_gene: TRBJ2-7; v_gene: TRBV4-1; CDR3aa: CASSQETVRTYPLEQYF
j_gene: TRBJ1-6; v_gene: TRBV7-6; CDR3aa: CASSLLQGPGTNSPLHF
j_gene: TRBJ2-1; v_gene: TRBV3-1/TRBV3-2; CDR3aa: CASSLPGLAGDNGQFF
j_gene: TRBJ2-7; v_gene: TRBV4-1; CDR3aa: CASSPSISGTGGSSSYEQYF
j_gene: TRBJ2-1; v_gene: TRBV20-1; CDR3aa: CSARPGQGWVF
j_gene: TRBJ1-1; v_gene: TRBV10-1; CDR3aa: CASSVRVDTEAFF
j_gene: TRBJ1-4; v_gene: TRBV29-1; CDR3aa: CSVSPQGSVELFF
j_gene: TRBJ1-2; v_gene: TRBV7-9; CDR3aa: CASRTMEGGGYTF
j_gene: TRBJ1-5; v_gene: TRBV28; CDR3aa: CASSSYRVPQHF
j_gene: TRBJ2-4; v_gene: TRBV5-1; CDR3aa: CASSLVRGVKNIQYF
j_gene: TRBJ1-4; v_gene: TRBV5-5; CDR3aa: CASSPQGPNEKLFF
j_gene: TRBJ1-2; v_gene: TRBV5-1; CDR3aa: CASSLGQGWDYGYTF
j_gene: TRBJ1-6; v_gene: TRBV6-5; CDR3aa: CASAAASSYNSPLHF
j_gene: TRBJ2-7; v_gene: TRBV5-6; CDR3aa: CASSLVLEANYEQYF
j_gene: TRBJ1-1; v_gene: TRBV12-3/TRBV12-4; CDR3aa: CASNLLGREAFF
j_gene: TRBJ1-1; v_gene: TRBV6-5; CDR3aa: CASSRDRAREAFF
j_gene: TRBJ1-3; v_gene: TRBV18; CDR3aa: CASSHSGPGSGNTIYF
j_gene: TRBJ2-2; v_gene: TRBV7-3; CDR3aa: CASSRDRAGGELFF
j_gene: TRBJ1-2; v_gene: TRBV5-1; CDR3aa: CASSLGTGRYGYTF
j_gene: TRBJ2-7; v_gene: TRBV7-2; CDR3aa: CASSLLGRGGYEQYF
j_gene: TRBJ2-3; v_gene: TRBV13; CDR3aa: CASSRREGTDTQYF
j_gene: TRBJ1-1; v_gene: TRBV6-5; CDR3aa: CASSYRSTGTEAFF
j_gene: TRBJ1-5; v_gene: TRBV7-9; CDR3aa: CASSRGQGRQPQHF
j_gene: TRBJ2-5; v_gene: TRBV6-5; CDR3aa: CASRGLETQYF
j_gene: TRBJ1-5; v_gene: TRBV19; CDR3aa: CATQGSSWASNQPQHF
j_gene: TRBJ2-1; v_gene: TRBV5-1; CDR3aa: CASSLVGNAGEQFF
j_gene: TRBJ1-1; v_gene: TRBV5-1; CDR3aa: CASSLAGAVNTEAFF
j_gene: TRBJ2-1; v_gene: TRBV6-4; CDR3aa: CASTRVNEQFF
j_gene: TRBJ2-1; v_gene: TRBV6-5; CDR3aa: CASSLAGGQDEQFF
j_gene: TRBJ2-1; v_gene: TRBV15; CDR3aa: CATTEKGDRGYNEQFF
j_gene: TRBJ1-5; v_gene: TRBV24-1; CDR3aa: CATSDTTTSNQPQHF